This passage covers 21 T cell receptor beta chains from one sample sequenced in a study of blood T cells in healthy people across ages. The second PCR ran about 6 to 12 cycles with a sample-barcoded 5' primer and J-beta primers. TCRdb reanalysed the 5' RACE reads using MiXCR and keeps one entry per CDR3 protein. The sample lists roughly 1.6 million distinct CDR3 sequences, around 36% seen once, with around 11% in the top ten. Source material: blood. The receptors derive from a woman in her twenties or thirties in good health.

This chain connects TRBV20-1 to TRBJ2-7; 9 nucleotides align to TRBD1. CDR3 size: 13 residues. J gave up 4 bases and V 7 bases, and 8 bases lay outside the gene matches. The germline CDR1 and CDR2 sequences are DFQATT and SNEGSKA (reference sequence). The CDR3 nucleotides are TGCAGTGGTGAGACAGGGGGACGTTACGAGCAGTACTTC. It specifies CSGETGGRYEQYF.

This clonotype showed up just a few times. The chain uses TRBV5-1 and TRBJ2-7; 9 nucleotides align to TRBD2. The V gene end was trimmed by 0 bases and the J gene end by 5 bases; junction bases not matched to a gene: 6. This CDR3 has 15 amino acids. Per the germline V gene, CDR1 is SGHRS and CDR2 is YFSETQ. The CDR3 is CASSLGAGGYDEQYF. In DNA, the CDR3 is TGCGCCAGCAGCTTGGGAGCGGGGGGTTATGACGAGCAGTACTTC.

The genes are TRBV7-3 and TRBJ2-7; 10 bases agree with TRBD1. The V and J ends lost 5 bases and 5 bases, in that order; junction bases with no gene match: 12. The CDR3 is 16 residues long. Germline loops: CDR1 SGHTA, CDR2 FQGTGA. CDR3 nucleotides: TGTGCCAGCAGCCCCGGGGGGGGGACAGGGGTACACGAGCAGTACTTC. It encodes CASSPGGGTGVHEQYF.

The CDR3 DNA is TGCGCCAGCAGCCTGCTGGTAGGGCGACGTCCGGGGGAGCAGTACTTC. Its protein product is CASSLLVGRRPGEQYF. The chain is built from TRBV5-1 and TRBJ2-5; maybe TRBD2 (6 bases). The CDR3 sequence is 16 residues long. V was clipped by 4 bases and J by 11 bases, with 27 bases between them. Germline V CDR1 and CDR2: SGHRS, YFSETQ.

The chain carries TRBV2 and TRBJ1-5, with D possibly TRBD1 on 5 matching bases. Germline V gene sequence: CDR1 SNHLY, CDR2 FYNNEI. V lost 4 bases to trimming and J lost 1 base, with 11 bases between them. The CDR3 has 15 amino acids. DNA for the CDR3: TGTGCCAGCAGTGCCCAGGGCTTAAGCAATCAGCCCCAGCATTTT. Its protein is CASSAQGLSNQPQHF.

This clonotype was seen a handful of times. The chain uses TRBV7-9 and TRBJ1-4; D uncertain. Trimming left V 5 bases short and J 8 bases short, with 9 bases between. The CDR3 consists of 12 residues. Germline V gives CDR1 SEHNR, CDR2 FQNEAQ (reference sequence). Here the CDR3 reads CASSPVEEKLFF. The CDR3 region has the DNA TGTGCCAGCAGCCCGGTTGAGGAAAAACTGTTTTTT.

In its sample, this clonotype was seen a few times. The chain employs TRBV2 and TRBJ2-7, with TRBD2 matching 7 bases. V gave up 7 bases and J gave up 2 bases; unmatched junction bases: 11. CDR3 size: 15 residues. From germline, CDR1 is SNHLY and CDR2 FYNNEI. The CDR3 nucleotides read TGTGCCAGCACGGCCGGGGGGTGGGGAGCCTACGAGCAGTACTTC. Its translation is CASTAGGWGAYEQYF.

The chain carries TRBV7-9 and TRBJ2-5; 13 nucleotides align to TRBD2. CDR1 and CDR2 from the germline V gene are SEHNR and FQNEAQ (reference sequence). V lost 5 bases, J lost 2 bases, and 5 bases stayed unmatched. The CDR3 sequence is 16 residues long. In DNA, the CDR3 is TGTGCCAGCAGCCAGACTAGCGGGGGGATACAAGAGACCCAGTACTTC. Translating gives CASSQTSGGIQETQYF.

V usage is TRBV4-1 and J usage is TRBJ1-6; 8 nucleotides line up with TRBD1. The CDR3 consists of 15 residues. Per germline, CDR1 MGHRA and CDR2 YSYEKL. V shed 4 bases, J shed 6 bases, and the junction held 5 bases outside the gene matches. In DNA form, the CDR3 reads TGCGCCAGCAGCCCGTCGACAGGGGTTAATTCACCCCTCCACTTT. Its translation is CASSPSTGVNSPLHF.

This rearrangement joins TRBV20-1 to TRBJ2-7; 8 bases are shared with TRBD2. The V and J ends lost 6 bases and 5 bases, in that order; junction bases with no gene match: 6. The CDR3 runs to 12 residues. Germline V gene data show CDR1 as DFQATT and CDR2 as SNEGSKA (reference sequence). This CDR3 is CSALVGRDEQYF. The CDR3 coding sequence is TGCAGTGCCCTGGTCGGGAGGGACGAGCAGTACTTC.

At least ten counts were recorded for this clonotype. The rearrangement joins TRBV27 to TRBJ1-2; 7 nucleotides line up with TRBD1. Losses at the gene ends were 8 bases for V and 8 bases for J; bases not matched to a gene: 8. The germline gives CDR1 MNHEY, CDR2 SMNVEV (reference sequence). The CDR3 length is 12 residues. The CDR3 sequence: CASRTGVVGYTF. The DNA for the CDR3 is TGTGCCAGCCGCACAGGGGTTGTGGGCTACACCTTC.

The chain links TRBV7-2 to TRBJ2-1; 8 bases are a match to TRBD2. The tail of the sequence fits TRBJ2-7 better, so the J call may be wrong. Per germline, CDR1 SGHTA and CDR2 FQGNSA. CDR3 length equals 18 residues. This CDR3 reads CASSGGRLAGLAYNEQYF. In DNA form, the CDR3 reads TGTGCCAGCAGTGGGGGGCGCCTAGCGGGCCTAGCCTACAATGAGCAGTACTTC.

Comments on this clonotype: A much larger clone is a single base away; this may be a read error. This rearrangement joins TRBV4-1 to TRBJ2-4; D remains ambiguous. There are 13 residues in the CDR3. Germline values: CDR1 MGHRA, CDR2 YSYEKL. V lost 2 bases and J 13 bases, leaving 15 bases between the germline ends. CDR3 in amino acids: CASSQNGRYKQYF. CDR3 DNA: TGCGCCAGCAGCCAAAACGGACGTTACAAGCAGTACTTC.

This rearrangement joins TRBV6-1 to TRBJ1-1; D is perhaps TRBD1 (5 bases). The CDR3 is made up of 13 amino acids. V lost 4 bases, J lost 4 bases, and 10 bases lay in between. Germline assignment: CDR1 MNHNS and CDR2 SASEGT. CDR3 residues: CASSVEGSTEAFF. The CDR3 nucleotides read TGTGCCAGCAGTGTCGAGGGGAGCACTGAAGCTTTCTTT.

Regarding this clonotype: The junction does not match germline at one end; this may be a read error. V is TRBV12-3 or TRBV12-4 and J is TRBJ2-2, with D possibly TRBD2 on 7 matching bases. The CDR3 is 15 amino acids. The CDR3 protein is CASRRGGGFTGEPFF. In DNA form, the CDR3 reads TGTGCCAGCAGAAGAGGGGGGGGGTTTACCGGGGAGCCGTTTTTT.

J is TRBJ2-1 and V is TRBV3-1, with a tentative D call TRBD2 (6 bases). V shed 2 bases and J shed 4 bases, with 12 bases lying between them. The CDR3 is 15 residues long. Germline CDR1 and CDR2: LGHDT and YNNKEL (reference sequence). The DNA of the CDR3 is TGTGCCAGCAGCCAATCAGCGGGCCCGTACAATGAGCAGTTCTTC. Protein product: CASSQSAGPYNEQFF.

This clonotype has just a few counts. This chain links TRBV10-3 with TRBJ2-3; TRBD2 might be the D (6 bases). Germline V gives CDR1 ENHRY, CDR2 SYGVKD. The germline V and J ends were trimmed by 4 bases and 0 bases, with 20 bases remaining between them. The CDR3 runs to 18 residues. CDR3 loop: CAISGSPNRRASTDTQYF. The CDR3 nucleotides are TGTGCCATCAGTGGTTCCCCCAACAGGAGGGCTAGCACAGATACGCAGTATTTT.

This clonotype was recorded a few times. This chain uses TRBV18 with TRBJ2-1; 9 bases line up with TRBD1. Germline V gene sequence: CDR1 KGHSH, CDR2 LQKENI. This CDR3 comprises 12 residues. The ends lost 5 bases at V and 10 bases at J; junction bases unmatched: 3. CDR3 in DNA: TGTGCCAGCTCAGGTGGGACAGGGGAGCAGTTCTTC. This gives the protein CASSGGTGEQFF.

V usage is TRBV15 and J usage is TRBJ1-2; perhaps TRBD1 as D (5 bases). The germline CDR1 and CDR2 sequences are LNHNV and YYDKDF (reference sequence). V was trimmed by 0 bases and J by 7 bases, leaving 21 bases between them. The CDR3 contains 17 residues. CDR3 sequence: CATSRDWDRGSLTGYTF. The CDR3 DNA reads TGTGCCACCAGCAGAGATTGGGATCGGGGGTCCCTAACTGGCTACACCTTC.

The chain recombines TRBV5-4 with TRBJ2-7; perhaps TRBD1 as D (5 bases). V gave up 9 bases and J gave up 0 bases, with 13 bases separating them. This CDR3 region has 13 residues. Looked up from germline, CDR1 is SGHNT and CDR2 is YYREEE (reference sequence). This CDR3 is CATRQGTSYEQYF. CDR3 DNA sequence: TGTGCCACGCGGCAGGGTACCTCCTACGAGCAGTACTTC.

The rearrangement joins TRBV9 to TRBJ1-1; 9 nucleotides line up with TRBD1. The CDR3 loop spans 15 amino acids. The trim removed 3 bases at V and 6 bases at J, leaving 9 bases unmatched. Germline V gives CDR1 SGDLS, CDR2 YYNGEE. The CDR3 bases are TGTGCCAGCAGCGCCACAGGGGGCGAGGACTCTGAAGCTTTCTTT. Translating gives CASSATGGEDSEAFF.